This passage covers 14 T cell receptor beta chains from one sample sequenced in a study of sequential checkpoint blockade in melanoma. Only in-frame clones appear in the TCRdb table, and some are missing; sequencing was by immunoSEQ multiplex PCR. The repertoire holds under 10,000 clones, with 28% as singletons. Treatment here: randomized to nivolumab then ipilimumab (arm A) or the reverse (arm B). Material: tumor tissue (inferred from file names), obtained from a patient given nivolumab and ipilimumab in sequence. These receptors were collected from a human donor with melanoma.

This clone was counted only a few times. The gene calls are TRBV11-3 and TRBJ2-7, with TRBD1 identical over 9 bases. V shed 8 bases, J shed 3 bases, and the junction held 8 bases outside the gene matches. The CDR3 is 14 residues long. CDR1 is SGHNT and CDR2 is YENEEA in the germline V gene. CDR3 sequence reads: CASSLTGGIYEQYF. In nucleotides, the CDR3 is TGTGCCAGCTCCCTGACAGGGGGTATCTACGAGCAGTACTTC.

The sample holds a few counts of this clone. This chain uses TRBV6-8 with TRBJ1-1, with a possible D match to TRBD1 (5 bases). V shed 0 bases and J shed 1 base, with 6 bases lying between them. Germline values: CDR1 MNHGY, CDR2 SAAAGT. The CDR3 runs to 14 residues. CDR3 bases: TGTGCCAGCAGTTACTCAGGGACGAACACTGAAGCTTTCTTT. Its translation: CASSYSGTNTEAFF.

The chain joins TRBV30 to TRBJ1-4; D ambiguous. CDR3 length equals 14 residues. The ends were cut back, 2 bases at V and 4 bases at J, with 11 bases in the middle. Germline V gene sequence: CDR1 GTSNPN, CDR2 SVGIG (reference sequence). CDR3 sequence: CAWSMGSLNEKLFF. The CDR3 region has the DNA TGTGCCTGGAGTATGGGTTCTCTTAATGAAAAACTGTTTTTT.

This clone was recorded a few times. CDR3 residues: CAWSEQGGGSPLHF. The DNA of the CDR3 is TGTGCCTGGAGCGAACAGGGGGGGGGTTCACCCCTCCACTTT. This chain joins TRBV30 and TRBJ1-6, with 8 nucleotides matching TRBD1. This CDR3 contains 14 residues. After removal of 3 bases from V and 9 bases from J, the junction contained 7 bases not matched to a gene. The V gene's germline CDR1 is GTSNPN and CDR2 SVGIG (reference sequence).

The genes are TRBV19 and TRBJ2-7, with 14 bases lining up with TRBD2. Germline loops: CDR1 LNHDA, CDR2 SQIVND (reference sequence). V shed 3 bases, J shed 2 bases, and the junction held 9 bases outside the gene matches. This CDR3 is built from 18 residues. The CDR3 is CASSIFPTSGGVAYEQYF. In DNA form, the CDR3 reads TGTGCCAGTAGTATTTTTCCGACTAGCGGGGGGGTCGCCTACGAGCAGTACTTC. Filled out from reference TRBV19 and TRBJ2-7, the complete variable domain reads DGGITQSPKYLFRKEGQNVTLSCEQNLNHDAMYWYRQDPGQGLRLIYYSQIVNDFQKGDIAEGYSVSREKKESFPLTVTSAQKNPTAFYLCASSIFPTSGGVAYEQYFGPGTRLTVT.

This clone was counted only a few times. The chain is built from TRBV6-8 and TRBJ2-3; D remains ambiguous. The CDR3 has 13 amino acids. V was shortened by 7 bases and J by 3 bases, with 11 bases between the two germline ends. Germline CDR1 reads MNHGY; CDR2 reads SAAAGT. CDR3 sequence: CASMSGRTDTQYF. In nucleotides, the CDR3 is TGTGCCAGCATGTCCGGGCGGACAGATACGCAGTATTTT.

This clone was counted many times. The chain combines TRBV11-3 with TRBJ1-2, with 11 bases that match TRBD1. The ends lost 5 bases at V and 8 bases at J; junction bases unmatched: 7. The CDR3 consists of 14 residues. CDR1 and CDR2 (germline): SGHNT, YENEEA. As DNA, the CDR3 is TGTGCCAGCAGCAAGGGACAGGGGGTCGGCGGCTACACCTTC. Residues: CASSKGQGVGGYTF.

J is TRBJ1-2 and V is TRBV29-1; 7 bases fit TRBD1. The germline CDR1 and CDR2 sequences are SQVTM and ANQGSEA. V dropped 4 bases and J dropped 3; count of bases not matched to a gene: 5. CDR3 length: 13 amino acids. Here the CDR3 reads CSVGQGGDYGYTF. The CDR3 coding sequence is TGCAGCGTTGGACAGGGAGGGGACTATGGCTACACCTTC. The complete variable domain, with remaining parts taken from reference TRBV29-1 and TRBJ1-2, reads SAVISQKPSRDICQRGTSLTIQCQVDSQVTMMFWYRQQPGQSLTLIATANQGSEATYESGFVIDKFPISRPNLTFSTLTVSNMSPEDSSIYLCSVGQGGDYGYTFGSGTRLTVV.

Concerning this clone itself: The junction differs from germline at one of its ends, possibly a read error. The V and J genes are TRBV6-8 and TRBJ1-2, with D unresolved. The length of the CDR3 is 14 residues. The V gene's germline CDR1 is MNHGY and CDR2 SAAAGT. CDR3 sequence reads: CASSYSKQSMARAF. The CDR3 DNA follows: TGTGCCAGCAGTTACTCGAAACAGTCCATGGCTAGAGCTTTC.

This clone was seen repeatedly, ten times or more. The V and J genes are TRBV11-3 and TRBJ1-1; D is undetermined. Germline CDR1 is SGHNT and CDR2 is YENEEA. The CDR3 is made up of 14 amino acids. The germline V and J ends were trimmed by 7 bases and 4 bases, with 16 bases remaining between them. This chain's CDR3 is CASTSIFLSTEAFF. The CDR3, as DNA: TGTGCCAGCACCTCCATTTTCCTCTCCACTGAAGCTTTCTTT.

This clone occurred a few times. CDR3 coding DNA: TGTGCCTGGAGTTTCGGGCATTCCCCCACTGAAGCTTTCTTT. Protein: CAWSFGHSPTEAFF. V usage is TRBV30 and J usage is TRBJ1-1; no definite D call. Germline V gives CDR1 GTSNPN, CDR2 SVGIG (reference sequence). The CDR3 covers 14 residues. The V gene lost 2 bases and the J gene lost 4 bases, with 14 bases spanning the gap.

This clone was counted only a few times. V and J are TRBV6-1 and TRBJ2-4; either TRBD1 or TRBD2 may supply D (5 bases each). CDR3 size: 14 residues. The V end lost 1 base, the J end lost 7 bases, and 11 bases lay between the germline ends. The germline V gene has CDR1 MNHNS and CDR2 SASEGT. The CDR3 spells CASSEGLEGNIQYF. The CDR3 DNA reads as TGTGCCAGCAGTGAAGGTCTCGAGGGGAACATTCAGTACTTC.

The V call is TRBV14, the J call TRBJ2-4; D unclear. V lost 0 bases, J lost 7 bases, and 13 bases lay in between. The V gene's germline CDR1 is SGHDN and CDR2 FVKESK. This CDR3 spans 15 amino acids. The chain's CDR3 is CASSQDRTVKNIQYF. The CDR3 DNA reads as TGTGCCAGCAGCCAAGATAGGACCGTCAAGAACATTCAGTACTTC. The full variable domain, rest sourced from reference TRBV14 and TRBJ2-4, is EAGVTQFPSHSVIEKGQTVTLRCDPISGHDNLYWYRRVMGKEIKFLLHFVKESKQDESGMPNNRFLAERTGGTYSTLKVQPAELEDSGVYFCASSQDRTVKNIQYFGAGTRLSVL.

The chain uses TRBV11-3 and TRBJ2-3; 11 positions match TRBD1. This CDR3 comprises 16 residues. Germline V gives CDR1 SGHNT, CDR2 YENEEA. Trimming took 5 bases from V and 5 from J; bases not matched to a gene: 9. CDR3 DNA: TGTGCCAGCAGCCAAAGGGGGACAGGGGGAGAAGATACGCAGTATTTT. This codes for CASSQRGTGGEDTQYF.